The 32 T cell receptor beta chains given below trace back to one sample, sequenced in a study of cytomegalovirus exposure and HLA in healthy donors. PCR primers comprised 60 Vbeta and 13 Jbeta primers. This table comes from immunoSEQ multiplex PCR, and its TCRdb copy is limited to in-frame clones, with some not included. The sample shows about 190,000 clones, roughly three quarters of them seen only once. What was sequenced was PBMCs. These TCRs come from a woman aged 45 to 65 in good health and CMV-seronegative.

The J gene is TRBJ2-1, the V gene TRBV6-4; 16 bases agree with TRBD2. The CDR3 has 18 residues. V lost 6 bases to trimming and J lost 6 bases; unmatched junction nucleotides: 11. CDR1 and CDR2 (germline): MRHNA, SNTAGT. CDR3 DNA sequence: TGTGCCAGCAGGGGTCCCGGGACTAGCGGGAGGGCTGTCAATGAGCAGTTCTTC. It translates to CASRGPGTSGRAVNEQFF.

This clone was seen a few times. This chain joins TRBV6-6 and TRBJ2-2, with 8 positions matching TRBD2. J was trimmed by 7 bases and V by 2 bases; bases with no gene match: 9. Germline-derived CDR1 and CDR2 are MNHNY and SVGAGI (reference sequence). The CDR3 runs 16 residues. The CDR3 coding sequence is TGTGCCAGCAGTTACCGTCGAGCGGGAGAAGTCGGGGAGCTGTTTTTT. It translates to CASSYRRAGEVGELFF.

This clone was counted between two and nine times. The chain is built from TRBV6-1 and TRBJ1-5, with D tentatively TRBD1 (5 bases). This CDR3 comprises 15 residues. Germline V gene data show CDR1 as MNHNS and CDR2 as SASEGT. The ends were cut back, 1 base at V and 2 bases at J, with 9 bases in the middle. CDR3 in DNA: TGTGCCAGCAGTGAAGGGGGCTGGGGCAATCAGCCCCAGCATTTT. Its protein is CASSEGGWGNQPQHF.

The V call is TRBV11-2, the J call TRBJ1-2; 12 nucleotides agree with TRBD1. The V segment lost 7 bases and the J segment 4 bases; nucleotides outside the gene matches: 4. CDR1 is SGHAT, CDR2 FQNNGV, per germline. The CDR3 extends over 14 amino acids. CDR3 sequence: CASTRDRGPYGYTF. DNA of the CDR3: TGTGCCAGCACTCGGGACAGGGGGCCCTATGGCTACACCTTC.

The chain has TRBV6-5 and TRBJ1-5; weak D call: TRBD1 (6 bases). The CDR3 has 14 residues. Germline lookup yields CDR1 MNHEY and CDR2 SVGAGI. Trimming pared 6 bases from V and 0 bases from J, leaving 9 bases between. The DNA of the CDR3 is TGTGCCAGCAGGAAAGGGGGTAGCAATCAGCCCCAGCATTTT. Protein: CASRKGGSNQPQHF.

The gene calls are TRBV5-1 and TRBJ1-1; 7 bases are shared with TRBD1. Germline CDR1 reads SGHRS; CDR2 reads YFSETQ. CDR3 length: 16 residues. The J segment lost 0 bases and the V segment lost 4 bases, leaving 9 bases of the junction unmatched. The chain's CDR3 is CASSQGDRYMNTEAFF. CDR3 nucleotide sequence: TGCGCCAGCAGCCAGGGGGACAGATACATGAACACTGAAGCTTTCTTT.

The rearrangement links TRBV7-6 to TRBJ2-7, with 12 bases aligning to TRBD1. V trimming: 2 bases; J trimming: 5 bases; junction bases outside the gene matches: 4. Germline CDR1 SGHVS, CDR2 FNYEAQ. This CDR3 contains 15 residues. The CDR3, as DNA: TGTGCCAGCAGCTTATATGGGACAGGGGGCGACGAGCAGTACTTC. It specifies CASSLYGTGGDEQYF.

The rearrangement links TRBV5-6 to TRBJ2-7; D gene ambiguous. The CDR3 covers 14 residues. The germline V gene encodes CDR1 SGHDT and CDR2 YYEEEE. Trimming stripped 4 bases from V and 0 bases from J, with 11 bases between. The CDR3 reads CASSPTRYSYEQYF. CDR3 nucleotide sequence: TGTGCCAGCAGCCCCACCCGGTACTCCTACGAGCAGTACTTC.

The CDR3 nucleotides are TGTGCCAGCTCACTCAGGGCGGCAGATACGCAGTATTTT. The encoded protein is CASSLRAADTQYF. The chain couples TRBV18 to TRBJ2-3; possibly TRBD1 for D (5 bases). The CDR3 totals 13 residues. Trimming took 4 bases from V and 4 from J, leaving 9 bases between them. Germline V gene sequence: CDR1 KGHSH, CDR2 LQKENI. Filled out from reference TRBV18 and TRBJ2-3, the complete variable domain reads NAGVMQNPRHLVRRRGQEARLRCSPMKGHSHVYWYRQLPEEGLKFMVYLQKENIIDESGMPKERFSAEFPKEGPSILRIQQVVRGDSAAYFCASSLRAADTQYFGPGTRLTVL.

The chain couples TRBV6-6 to TRBJ1-2; weak D call: TRBD1 (5 bases). This CDR3 is 15 amino acids long. Germline lookup yields CDR1 MNHNY and CDR2 SVGAGI (reference sequence). The ends were cut back, 5 bases at V and 4 bases at J, with 17 bases in the middle. The DNA of the CDR3 is TGTGCCAGCAGTAAAGGTGGAGGGGAGGGCTATGGCTACACCTTC. This translates into CASSKGGGEGYGYTF.

V and J are TRBV18 and TRBJ2-2; 10 bases map to TRBD1. The CDR3 runs 15 residues. V was clipped by 6 bases and J by 0 bases; unmatched bases: 1. Germline CDR1 KGHSH, CDR2 LQKENI. The DNA of the CDR3 is TGTGCCAGCTCCGGACAGGGGGCGAACACCGGGGAGCTGTTTTTT. This codes for CASSGQGANTGELFF. Together with reference TRBV18 and TRBJ2-2, the CDR3 gives the full variable domain: NAGVMQNPRHLVRRRGQEARLRCSPMKGHSHVYWYRQLPEEGLKFMVYLQKENIIDESGMPKERFSAEFPKEGPSILRIQQVVRGDSAAYFCASSGQGANTGELFFGEGSRLTVL.

This chain uses TRBV6-5 with TRBJ1-1, with 7 nucleotides matching TRBD1. CDR3 length: 16 residues. CDR1 is MNHEY and CDR2 is SVGAGI in the germline V gene. Losses at the gene ends were 2 bases for V and 0 bases for J; bases not matched to a gene: 6. CDR3 DNA sequence: TGTGCCAGCAGTTACCGGACAGGAGGGATGAACACTGAAGCTTTCTTT. Protein sequence: CASSYRTGGMNTEAFF.

V and J are TRBV6-5 and TRBJ1-2, with D possibly TRBD1 on 5 matching bases. This CDR3 spans 15 amino acids. Germline V gene lookup returns CDR1 MNHEY and CDR2 SVGAGI. With 2 bases removed from V and 8 bases from J, the gap between germline ends came to 18 bases. CDR3 sequence reads: CASSYTRTNLLGYTF. The CDR3 coding sequence is TGTGCCAGCAGTTACACCCGGACAAACCTATTGGGCTACACCTTC.

The rearrangement uses TRBV7-2 and TRBJ2-7; maybe TRBD2 (5 bases). The CDR3 runs to 14 residues. V was shortened by 6 bases and J by 7 bases, with 19 bases between the two germline ends. CDR1 SGHTA and CDR2 FQGNSA come from the germline V gene. CDR3 nucleotides: TGTGCCAGCAGTTTGACACAGCGAGCGGAGGAGCAGTACTTC. Protein product: CASSLTQRAEEQYF.

The V call is TRBV28, the J call TRBJ1-5, with D perhaps TRBD1 (6 bases). This CDR3 spans 18 amino acids. V dropped 2 bases and J dropped 1 base, with 18 bases sitting between them. Germline V gene sequence: CDR1 MDHEN, CDR2 SYDVKM. CDR3 loop: CASSLPRGGVRSNQPQHF. CDR3 DNA: TGTGCCAGCAGTTTACCCAGGGGAGGGGTTCGCAGCAATCAGCCCCAGCATTTT.

The V gene is TRBV5-1, the J gene TRBJ2-7, with D possibly being TRBD1 (5 bases). This CDR3 has 12 residues. CDR1 and CDR2 from the germline V gene are SGHRS and YFSETQ. The V gene lost 3 bases and the J gene lost 2 bases, with 6 bases spanning the gap. The CDR3 DNA follows: TGCGCCAGCAGCTCACAGGCCTACGAGCAGTACTTC. It is translated as CASSSQAYEQYF.

The chain recombines TRBV12-5 with TRBJ2-7; a possible D gene is TRBD2 (5 bases). There are 13 residues in the CDR3. The ends were cut back, 2 bases at V and 6 bases at J, with 11 bases in the middle. Germline CDR1 is LGHNT and CDR2 is FRNRAP. In nucleotides, the CDR3 is TGTGCTAGTGGTTTGTTCGGGGTAGGCGAGCAGTACTTC. Encoded protein: CASGLFGVGEQYF.

The chain has TRBV11-1 and TRBJ2-6; TRBD1 aligns across 8 bases. The CDR3 extends over 18 amino acids. Germline V lookup: CDR1 SGHAT, CDR2 FQDESV (reference sequence). Trimming took 5 bases from V and 0 from J; bases not matched to a gene: 9. CDR3: CASSPRTGPASGANVLTF. CDR3 sequence (DNA): TGTGCCAGCAGCCCTCGGACAGGGCCGGCCTCTGGGGCCAACGTCCTGACTTTC.

The chain carries TRBV10-1 and TRBJ1-1, with a possible D match to TRBD1 (6 bases). CDR3 length: 14 amino acids. The ends were cut back, 2 bases at V and 4 bases at J, with 11 bases in the middle. CDR1 and CDR2 (germline): WNHNN, SYGVQD (reference sequence). CDR3: CASSEEGEGTEAFF. In nucleotides, the CDR3 is TGCGCCAGCAGTGAGGAGGGGGAGGGCACTGAAGCTTTCTTT.

V usage is TRBV9 and J usage is TRBJ1-4; 9 positions agree with TRBD1. The V gene's germline CDR1 is SGDLS and CDR2 YYNGEE. V shed 0 bases and J 8 bases; nucleotides not matched to a gene: 8. This CDR3 region has 16 residues. CDR3: CASSVGITGGEEKLFF. Here the CDR3 DNA reads TGTGCCAGCAGCGTAGGAATAACAGGGGGCGAGGAAAAACTGTTTTTT.

The chain carries TRBV6-6 and TRBJ2-5; D may be TRBD1 (5 bases). V was cut by 0 bases and J by 3 bases, with 8 bases left in between. This CDR3 region has 14 residues. Germline CDR1 MNHNY, CDR2 SVGAGI (reference sequence). In DNA, the CDR3 is TGTGCCAGCAGTTACTCGGGGCCGGAAGAGACCCAGTACTTC. It codes for CASSYSGPEETQYF.

The CDR3 here is CASSGSLGAQETQYF. The CDR3 region has the DNA TGTGCCAGCAGTGGCTCTTTGGGCGCCCAAGAGACCCAGTACTTC. V and J are TRBV2 and TRBJ2-5; D is ambiguous. The CDR3 is 15 residues long. Trimming took off 4 bases at V and 1 base at J, with 13 bases between the two ends. Per germline, CDR1 SNHLY and CDR2 FYNNEI. Variable domain in full (rest from reference TRBV2 and TRBJ2-5): EPEVTQTPSHQVTQMGQEVILRCVPISNHLYFYWYRQILGQKVEFLVSFYNNEISEKSEIFDDQFSVERPDGSNFTLKIRSTKLEDSAMYFCASSGSLGAQETQYFGPGTRLLVL.

The chain combines TRBV5-1 with TRBJ1-3; 7 bases agree with TRBD1. J was trimmed by 0 bases and V by 3 bases; bases with no gene match: 3. CDR3 length: 15 residues. Germline V gene sequence: CDR1 SGHRS, CDR2 YFSETQ. The CDR3 here is CASSSDRVSGNTIYF. DNA for the CDR3: TGCGCCAGCAGCTCAGACAGGGTCTCTGGAAACACCATATATTTT.

V is TRBV7-2 and J is TRBJ2-1; possibly TRBD2 for D (5 bases). Germline lookup yields CDR1 SGHTA and CDR2 FQGNSA. The CDR3 is 15 residues long. Trimming cost V 6 bases and J 0 bases, with 12 bases left between them. CDR3 in DNA: TGTGCCAGCAGTTGGGCTAGCCTCTCCTACAATGAGCAGTTCTTC. Protein product: CASSWASLSYNEQFF.

Note on this clone: Compared with germline, one end of the junction differs, possibly owing to a read error. The CDR3 DNA reads TGTGCCAGCAGTTACTCCTTAAGCTCCCACGAGCAGTACTTC. Protein sequence: CASSYSLSSHEQYF. The chain uses TRBV6-5 and TRBJ2-7; D is unresolved. Germline values: CDR1 MNHEY, CDR2 SVGAGI. This CDR3 contains 14 residues.

The chain uses TRBV9 and TRBJ2-3; D is undetermined. The V gene's germline CDR1 is SGDLS and CDR2 YYNGEE. V lost 0 bases, J lost 2 bases, and 10 bases lay in between. The length of the CDR3 is 15 residues. The CDR3, as DNA: TGTGCCAGCAGCGTAGCAGGCATAATCACAGATACGCAGTATTTT. Residues: CASSVAGIITDTQYF.

This clone appeared a few times. J is TRBJ1-5 and V is TRBV4-3; no clear D. There are 13 residues in the CDR3. Per the germline V gene, CDR1 is LGHNA and CDR2 is YSLEER. The V gene lost 0 bases and the J gene lost 6 bases, with 6 bases spanning the gap. This chain's CDR3 is CASSQDSIQPQHF. The CDR3 nucleotides read TGCGCCAGCAGCCAAGATTCAATTCAGCCCCAGCATTTT.

V usage is TRBV10-3 and J usage is TRBJ2-5; TRBD1 matches at 7 bases. With V trimmed by 10 bases and J by 3 bases, 11 bases remained unmatched. Germline V gene lookup returns CDR1 ENHRY and CDR2 SYGVKD. The CDR3 totals 14 residues. The CDR3 nucleotides are TGTGCCACCGCGCCGGGACAGATAGAAGAGACCCAGTACTTC. Translated: CATAPGQIEETQYF.

There are a few counts of this clone. V and J are TRBV20-1 and TRBJ2-1; tentatively, D is TRBD2 (6 bases). The germline gives CDR1 DFQATT, CDR2 SNEGSKA (reference sequence). The CDR3 sequence is 11 residues long. V dropped 3 bases and J dropped 10 bases, with 10 bases sitting between them. The chain's CDR3 is CSARTSWEQFF. CDR3 coding DNA: TGCAGTGCTAGGACTAGTTGGGAGCAGTTCTTC.

J is TRBJ1-6 and V is TRBV21-1; no check of the table's D call, TRBD1, against the DNA was made. TRBV21-1 is listed as a pseudogene. This CDR3 region has 18 residues. The CDR3, as DNA: TGTGCCAGCAGCAATCTAAGGACGCAAGGGGCCCTACGTTCACCCCTCCACTTT. Translated, it gives CASSNLRTQGALRSPLHF.

The chain has TRBV28 and TRBJ2-5, with TRBD1 identical over 9 bases. Germline V gene data show CDR1 as MDHEN and CDR2 as SYDVKM. The CDR3 runs to 14 residues. J gave up 7 bases and V 5 bases, and 8 bases lay outside the gene matches. As DNA, the CDR3 is TGTGCCAGCAGTGGAACAGGGGGCGGCGGGACCCAGTACTTC. Its translation is CASSGTGGGGTQYF.

This clone showed up just once. The chain recombines TRBV19 with TRBJ2-7, with 8 bases aligning to TRBD2. Losses at the gene ends were 7 bases for V and 7 bases for J; bases not matched to a gene: 12. CDR3 length equals 14 residues. Germline CDR1 LNHDA, CDR2 SQIVND (reference sequence). The CDR3 sequence is CASTGLAGSGEQYF. In DNA form, the CDR3 reads TGTGCCAGTACAGGGCTAGCGGGCTCGGGGGAGCAGTACTTC.